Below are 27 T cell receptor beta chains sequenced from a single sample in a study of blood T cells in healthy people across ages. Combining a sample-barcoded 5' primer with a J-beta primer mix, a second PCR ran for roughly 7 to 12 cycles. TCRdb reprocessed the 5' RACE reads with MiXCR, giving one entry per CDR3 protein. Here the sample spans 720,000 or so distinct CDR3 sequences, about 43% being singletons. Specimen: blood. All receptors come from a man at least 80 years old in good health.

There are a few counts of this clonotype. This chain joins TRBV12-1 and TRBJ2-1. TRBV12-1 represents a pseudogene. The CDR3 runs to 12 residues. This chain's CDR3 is CASSFGCSEQFF. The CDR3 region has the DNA TGTGCCAGCAGCTTTGGCTGCAGTGAGCAGTTCTTC.

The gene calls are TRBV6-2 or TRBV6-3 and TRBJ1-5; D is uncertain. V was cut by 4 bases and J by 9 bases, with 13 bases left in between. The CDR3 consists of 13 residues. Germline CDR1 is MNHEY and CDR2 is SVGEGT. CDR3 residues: CASSFRATWPQHF. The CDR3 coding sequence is TGTGCCAGCAGTTTCCGGGCCACTTGGCCCCAGCATTTT.

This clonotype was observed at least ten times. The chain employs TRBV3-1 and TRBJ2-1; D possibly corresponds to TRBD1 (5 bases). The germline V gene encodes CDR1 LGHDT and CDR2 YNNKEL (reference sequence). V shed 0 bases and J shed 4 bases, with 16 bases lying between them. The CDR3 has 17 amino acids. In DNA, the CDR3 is TGTGCCAGCAGCCAAGATGTTAAGTCGGCAGGGTACAATGAGCAGTTCTTC. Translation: CASSQDVKSAGYNEQFF.

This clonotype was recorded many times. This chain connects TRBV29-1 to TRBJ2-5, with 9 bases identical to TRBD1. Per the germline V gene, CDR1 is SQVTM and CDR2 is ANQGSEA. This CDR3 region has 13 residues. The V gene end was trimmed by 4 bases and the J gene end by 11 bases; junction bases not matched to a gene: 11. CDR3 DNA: TGCAGCGTTGGCCAGGGACAGGGTTATGAGCAGTACTTC. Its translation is CSVGQGQGYEQYF.

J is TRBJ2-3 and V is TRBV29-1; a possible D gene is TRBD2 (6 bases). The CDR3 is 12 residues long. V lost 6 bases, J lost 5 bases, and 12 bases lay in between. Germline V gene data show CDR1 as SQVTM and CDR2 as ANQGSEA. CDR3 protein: CSVDVGGDTQYF. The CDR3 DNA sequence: TGCAGCGTGGACGTGGGGGGAGATACGCAGTATTTT.

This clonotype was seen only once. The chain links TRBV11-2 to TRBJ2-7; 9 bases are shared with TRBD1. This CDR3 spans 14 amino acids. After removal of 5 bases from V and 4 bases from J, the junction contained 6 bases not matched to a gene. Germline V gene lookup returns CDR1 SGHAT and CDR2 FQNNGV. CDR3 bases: TGTGCCAGCAGCAACACAGGGGGCAAATACGAGCAGTACTTC. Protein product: CASSNTGGKYEQYF.

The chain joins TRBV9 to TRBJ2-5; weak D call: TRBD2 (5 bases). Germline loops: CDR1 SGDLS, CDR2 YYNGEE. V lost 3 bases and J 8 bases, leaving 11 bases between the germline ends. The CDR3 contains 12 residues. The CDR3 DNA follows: TGTGCCAGCAGCGCCTCACTAGAAACCCAGTACTTC. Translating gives CASSASLETQYF.

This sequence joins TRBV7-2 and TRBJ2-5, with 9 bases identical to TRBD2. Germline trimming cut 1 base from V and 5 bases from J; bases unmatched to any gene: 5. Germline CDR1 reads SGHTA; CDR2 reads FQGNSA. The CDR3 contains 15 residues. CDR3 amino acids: CTSSLVAGGGETQYF. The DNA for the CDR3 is TGTACCAGCAGCTTAGTGGCGGGAGGGGGGGAGACCCAGTACTTC.

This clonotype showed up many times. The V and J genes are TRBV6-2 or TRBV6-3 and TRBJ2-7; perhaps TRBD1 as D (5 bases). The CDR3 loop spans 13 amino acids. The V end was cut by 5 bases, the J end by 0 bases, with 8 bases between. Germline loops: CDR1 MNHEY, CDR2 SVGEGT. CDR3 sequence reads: CASSKDTSYEQYF. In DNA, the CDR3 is TGTGCCAGCAGTAAGGACACCTCCTACGAGCAGTACTTC.

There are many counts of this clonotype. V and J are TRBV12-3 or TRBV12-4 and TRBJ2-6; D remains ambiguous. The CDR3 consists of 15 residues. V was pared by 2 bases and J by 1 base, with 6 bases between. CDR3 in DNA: TGTGCCAGCAGTTTAAGGGAATCTGGGGCCAACGTCCTGACTTTC. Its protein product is CASSLRESGANVLTF.

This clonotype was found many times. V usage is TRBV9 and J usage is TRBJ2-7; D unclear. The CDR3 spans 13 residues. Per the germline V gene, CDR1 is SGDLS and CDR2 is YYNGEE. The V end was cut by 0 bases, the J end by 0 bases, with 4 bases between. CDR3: CASSVASSYEQYF. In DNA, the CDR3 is TGTGCCAGCAGCGTAGCCAGCTCCTACGAGCAGTACTTC.

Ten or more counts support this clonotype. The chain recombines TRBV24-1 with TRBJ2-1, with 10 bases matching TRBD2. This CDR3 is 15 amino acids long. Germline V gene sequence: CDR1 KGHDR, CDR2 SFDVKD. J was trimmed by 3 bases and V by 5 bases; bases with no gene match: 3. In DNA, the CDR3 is TGTGCCACCAGTGTTAGCGGGGGGAACTACAATGAGCAGTTCTTC. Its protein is CATSVSGGNYNEQFF.

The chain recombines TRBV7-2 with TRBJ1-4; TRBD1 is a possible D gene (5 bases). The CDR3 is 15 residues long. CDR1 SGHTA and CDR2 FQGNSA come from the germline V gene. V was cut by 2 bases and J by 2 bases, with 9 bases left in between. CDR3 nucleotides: TGTGCCAGCAGCTTATCCGGGACTACTAATGAAAAACTGTTTTTT. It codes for CASSLSGTTNEKLFF.

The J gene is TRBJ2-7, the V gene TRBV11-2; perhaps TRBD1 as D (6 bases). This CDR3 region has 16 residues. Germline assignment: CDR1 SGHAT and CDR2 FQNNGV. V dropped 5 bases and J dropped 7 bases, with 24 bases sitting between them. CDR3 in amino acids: CASSLQGRIAYNEQYF. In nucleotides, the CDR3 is TGTGCCAGCAGCCTACAGGGAAGAATAGCCTACAATGAGCAGTACTTC.

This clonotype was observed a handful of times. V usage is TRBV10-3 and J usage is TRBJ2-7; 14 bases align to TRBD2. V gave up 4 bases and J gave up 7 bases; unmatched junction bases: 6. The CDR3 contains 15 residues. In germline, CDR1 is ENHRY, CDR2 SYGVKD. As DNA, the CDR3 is TGTGCCATCAGTGTGGGACTAGCGGGAGACGGGGAGCAGTACTTC. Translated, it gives CAISVGLAGDGEQYF.

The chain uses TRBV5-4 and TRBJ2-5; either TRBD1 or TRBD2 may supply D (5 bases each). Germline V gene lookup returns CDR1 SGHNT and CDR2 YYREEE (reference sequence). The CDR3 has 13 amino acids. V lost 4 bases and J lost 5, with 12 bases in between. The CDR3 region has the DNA TGTGCCAGCAGCGCGGTAGAGGGGGAGACCCAGTACTTC. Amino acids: CASSAVEGETQYF. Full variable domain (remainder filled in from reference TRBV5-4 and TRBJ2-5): ETGVTQSPTHLIKTRGQQVTLRCSSQSGHNTVSWYQQALGQGPQFIFQYYREEENGRGNFPPRFSGLQFPNYSSELNVNALELDDSALYLCASSAVEGETQYFGPGTRLLVL.

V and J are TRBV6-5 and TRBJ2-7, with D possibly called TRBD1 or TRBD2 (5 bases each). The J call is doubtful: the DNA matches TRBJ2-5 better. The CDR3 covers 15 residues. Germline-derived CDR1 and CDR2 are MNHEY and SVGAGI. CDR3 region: CASSYRGGGLETQYF. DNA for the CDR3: TGTGCCAGCAGTTACAGGGGTGGGGGTCTAGAGACCCAGTACTTC.

CDR3 in amino acids: CASSAQGDNEQYF. In DNA, the CDR3 is TGTGCCAGCAGCGCCCAGGGGGACAATGAGCAGTACTTC. The chain links TRBV9 to TRBJ2-7, with 7 positions matching TRBD1. Germline CDR1 reads SGDLS; CDR2 reads YYNGEE. Germline trimming cut 3 bases from V and 7 bases from J; bases unmatched to any gene: 7. This CDR3 region has 13 residues.

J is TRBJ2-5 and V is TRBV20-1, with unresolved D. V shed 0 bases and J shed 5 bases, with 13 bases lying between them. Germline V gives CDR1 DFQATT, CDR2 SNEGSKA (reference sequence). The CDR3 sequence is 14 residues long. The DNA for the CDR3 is TGCAGTGCTAGAGATCCGTTAGGGCTGGAGACCCAGTACTTC. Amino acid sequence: CSARDPLGLETQYF.

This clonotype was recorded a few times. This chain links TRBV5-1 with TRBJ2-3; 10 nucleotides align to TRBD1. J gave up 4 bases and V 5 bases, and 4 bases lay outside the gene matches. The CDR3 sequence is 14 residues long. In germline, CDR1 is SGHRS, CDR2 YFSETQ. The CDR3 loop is CASSYGTGADTQYF. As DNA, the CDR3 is TGCGCCAGCAGTTATGGGACAGGGGCAGATACGCAGTATTTT.

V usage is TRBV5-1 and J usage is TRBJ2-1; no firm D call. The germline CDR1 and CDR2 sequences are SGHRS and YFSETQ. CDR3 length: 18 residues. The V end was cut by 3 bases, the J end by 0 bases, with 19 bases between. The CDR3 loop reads CASSSTSPFLSSYNEQFF. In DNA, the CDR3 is TGCGCCAGCAGCTCAACGTCTCCCTTCCTGAGCTCCTACAATGAGCAGTTCTTC.

This CDR3 is CASSQSRGKSEQYF. CDR3 nucleotide sequence: TGTGCCAGCAGCCAAAGTCGTGGCAAATCCGAGCAGTACTTC. The chain couples TRBV14 to TRBJ2-7; D not certain. The CDR3 has 14 residues. CDR1 is SGHDN and CDR2 is FVKESK in the germline V gene. V lost 2 bases and J lost 6, with 14 bases in between.

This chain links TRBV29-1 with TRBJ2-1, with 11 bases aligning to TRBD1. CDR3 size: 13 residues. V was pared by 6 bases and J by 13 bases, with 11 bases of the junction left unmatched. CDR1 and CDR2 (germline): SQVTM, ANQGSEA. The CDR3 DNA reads TGCAGCGTACCGGGACAGGGGGGGGAGACCCAGTTCTTC. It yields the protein CSVPGQGGETQFF.

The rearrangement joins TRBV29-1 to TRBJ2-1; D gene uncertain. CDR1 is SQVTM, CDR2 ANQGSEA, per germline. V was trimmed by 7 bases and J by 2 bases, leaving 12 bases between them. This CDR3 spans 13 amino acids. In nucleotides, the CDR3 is TGCAGCGGTAGTACCCGCGCCTACAATGAGCAGTTCTTC. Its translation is CSGSTRAYNEQFF.

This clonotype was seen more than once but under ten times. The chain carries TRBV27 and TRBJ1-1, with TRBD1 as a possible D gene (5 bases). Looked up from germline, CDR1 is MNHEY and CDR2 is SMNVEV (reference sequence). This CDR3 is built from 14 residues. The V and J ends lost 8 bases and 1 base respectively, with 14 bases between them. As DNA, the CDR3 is TGTGCCAGCTCTAAGGGGTTGCAGAACACTGAAGCTTTCTTT. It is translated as CASSKGLQNTEAFF.

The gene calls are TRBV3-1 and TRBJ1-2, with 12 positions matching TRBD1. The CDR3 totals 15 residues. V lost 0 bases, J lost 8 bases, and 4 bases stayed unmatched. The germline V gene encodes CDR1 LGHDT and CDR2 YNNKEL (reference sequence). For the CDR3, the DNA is TGTGCCAGCAGCCAAGAGGGACAGGGGGCTTGGGGCTACACCTTC. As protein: CASSQEGQGAWGYTF.

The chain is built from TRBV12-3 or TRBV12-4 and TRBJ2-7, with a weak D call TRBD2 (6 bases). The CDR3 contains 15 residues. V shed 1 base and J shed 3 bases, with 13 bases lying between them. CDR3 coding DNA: TGTGCCAGCAGTTTAGGGAGGGGCCTTGGCTACGAGCAGTACTTC. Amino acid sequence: CASSLGRGLGYEQYF.